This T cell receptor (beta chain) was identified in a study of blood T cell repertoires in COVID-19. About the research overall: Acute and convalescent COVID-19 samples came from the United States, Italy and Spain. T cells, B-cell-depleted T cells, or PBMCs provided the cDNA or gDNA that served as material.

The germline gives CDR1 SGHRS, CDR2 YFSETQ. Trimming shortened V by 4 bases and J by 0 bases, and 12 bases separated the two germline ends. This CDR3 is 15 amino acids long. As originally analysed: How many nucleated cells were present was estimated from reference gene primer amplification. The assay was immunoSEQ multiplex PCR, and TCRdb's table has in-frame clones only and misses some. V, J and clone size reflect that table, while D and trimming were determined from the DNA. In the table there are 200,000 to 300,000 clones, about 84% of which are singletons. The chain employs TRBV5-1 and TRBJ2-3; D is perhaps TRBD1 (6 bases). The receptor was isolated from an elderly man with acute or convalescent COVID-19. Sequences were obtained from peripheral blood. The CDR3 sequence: CASSADRTSTDTQYF. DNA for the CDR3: TGCGCCAGCAGCGCGGACAGAACTAGCACAGATACGCAGTATTTT.